This paragraph covers one T cell receptor beta chain sequence. Its target is unknown. The entry originates in a study of T cell responses to AZD1222 COVID-19 vaccine. Study-level points and caveats: Females outnumbered males among donors, who were mostly white British; clonal diversity was possibly underestimated.

With 2 bases clipped from V and 7 bases from J, the junction kept 10 bases outside the gene matches. The germline gives CDR1 SGHRS, CDR2 YFSETQ. CDR3 size: 15 residues. Only in-frame clones appear in the TCRdb table, and some are missing; sequencing was by immunoSEQ multiplex PCR. The data show about 120,000 clones, with 90% to 95% seen just once and 2.5% to 3% held by the top ten. The sample in question was peripheral blood, obtained on day 0 of AZD1222 vaccination. This TCR was recovered from an adult in good health. J is TRBJ2-7 and V is TRBV5-1, with 9 bases matching TRBD2. CDR3 sequence reads: CASSLAGGLQGEQYF. CDR3 sequence (DNA): TGCGCCAGCAGCTTAGCGGGAGGACTACAGGGAGAGCAGTACTTC.